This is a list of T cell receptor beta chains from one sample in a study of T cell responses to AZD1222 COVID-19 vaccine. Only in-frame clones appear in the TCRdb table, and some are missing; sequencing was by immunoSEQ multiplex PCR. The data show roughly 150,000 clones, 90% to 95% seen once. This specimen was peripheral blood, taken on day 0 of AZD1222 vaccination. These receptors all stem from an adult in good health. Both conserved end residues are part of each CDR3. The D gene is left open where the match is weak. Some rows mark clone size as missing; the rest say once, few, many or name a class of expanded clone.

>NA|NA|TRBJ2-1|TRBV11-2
CASSLSLANEQFF
TGTGCCAGCAGCTTAAGTCTAGCGAATGAGCAGTTCTTC
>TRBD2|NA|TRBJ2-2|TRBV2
CANLGTSGRAGGELFF
TGTGCCAACCTCGGGACTAGCGGGAGGGCCGGCGGGGAGCTGTTTTTT
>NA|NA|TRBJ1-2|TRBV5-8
CASSLLEGFGGYTF
TGTGCCAGCAGCTTGTTGGAGGGTTTCGGAGGCTACACCTTC
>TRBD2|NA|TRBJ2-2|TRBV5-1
CASGEVAGGTGELFF
TGCGCCAGCGGGGAGGTAGCGGGCGGCACCGGGGAGCTGTTTTTT
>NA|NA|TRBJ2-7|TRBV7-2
CASSSDRAEQYF
TGTGCCAGCAGCTCGGACAGAGCCGAGCAGTACTTC
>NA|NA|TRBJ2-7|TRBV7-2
CASSLFPTEQYF
TGTGCCAGCAGCTTATTTCCGACTGAGCAGTACTTC
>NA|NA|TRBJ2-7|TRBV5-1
CASSPAGVYEQYF
TGCGCCAGCAGCCCCGCAGGCGTCTACGAGCAGTACTTC
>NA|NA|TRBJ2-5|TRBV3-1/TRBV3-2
CASSQGPSGALCQYQETQYF
TGTGCCAGCAGCCAAGGTCCGTCGGGAGCCCTATGCCAGTACCAAGAGACCCAGTACTTC
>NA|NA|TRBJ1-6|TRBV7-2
CASGRGDGSPLHF
TGTGCCAGCGGCAGGGGAGATGGGTCACCCCTCCACTTT
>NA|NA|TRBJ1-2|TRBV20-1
CSASGGVGWSYGYTF
TGCAGTGCTAGTGGGGGCGTCGGATGGTCCTATGGCTACACCTTC
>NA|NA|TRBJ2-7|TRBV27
CASSSSVQVNHEQYF
TGTGCCAGCAGTTCGTCGGTTCAGGTCAACCACGAGCAGTACTTC
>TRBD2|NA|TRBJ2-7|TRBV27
CASWGGVGREQYF
TGTGCCAGCTGGGGGGGGGTGGGGCGCGAGCAGTACTTC
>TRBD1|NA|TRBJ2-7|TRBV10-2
CASRGQGSYEQYF
TGCGCCAGCAGAGGACAGGGCTCCTACGAGCAGTACTTC
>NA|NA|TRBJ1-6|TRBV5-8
CASSLESGSSYNSPLHF
TGTGCCAGCAGCTTGGAGTCCGGCAGCTCCTATAATTCACCCCTCCACTTT
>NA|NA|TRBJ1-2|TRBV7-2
CASSSPQSNYGYTF
TGTGCCAGCAGCTCCCCTCAGTCTAACTATGGCTACACCTTC
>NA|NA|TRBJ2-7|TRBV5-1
CASSFGQGGGYEQYF
TGCGCCAGCAGCTTCGGGCAGGGGGGGGGTTACGAGCAGTACTTC
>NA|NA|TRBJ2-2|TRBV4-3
CASSQVPNTGELFF
TGCGCCAGCAGCCAAGTCCCGAACACCGGGGAGCTGTTTTTT
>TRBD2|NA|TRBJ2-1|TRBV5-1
CASSLAGEQFF
TGCGCCAGCAGCTTAGCGGGAGAGCAGTTCTTC
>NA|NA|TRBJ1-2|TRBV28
CASLGLFYGYTF
TGTGCCAGCCTGGGGCTATTCTATGGCTACACCTTC
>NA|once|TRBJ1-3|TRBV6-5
CASGTGSGNTIYF
TGTGCCAGCGGAACAGGCTCTGGAAACACCATATATTTT
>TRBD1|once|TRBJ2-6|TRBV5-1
CASSPQGSSGANVLTF
TGCGCCAGCAGCCCACAGGGGAGCTCTGGGGCCAACGTCCTGACTTTC
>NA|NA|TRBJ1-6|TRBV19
CASSNQGRSPLHF
TGTGCCAGTAGTAACCAGGGGCGATCACCCCTCCACTTT
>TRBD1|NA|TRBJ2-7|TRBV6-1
CASTPGQGSYEQYF
TGTGCCAGCACCCCCGGACAGGGGTCCTACGAGCAGTACTTC
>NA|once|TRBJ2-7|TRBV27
CASSSGQPYYEQYF
TGTGCCAGCAGTTCGGGACAACCATACTACGAGCAGTACTTC
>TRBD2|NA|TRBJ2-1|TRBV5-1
CASSVGSGTEQFF
TGCGCCAGCAGCGTAGGAAGCGGGACTGAGCAGTTCTTC
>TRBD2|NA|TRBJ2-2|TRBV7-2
CASSSRTSNTGELFF
TGTGCCAGCAGCTCCCGGACTAGTAACACCGGGGAGCTGTTTTTT
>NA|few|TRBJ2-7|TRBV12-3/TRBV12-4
CASKGNYEQYF
TGTGCCAGCAAAGGGAACTACGAGCAGTACTTC
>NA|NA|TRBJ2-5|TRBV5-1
CASSLEPVGETQYF
TGCGCCAGCAGCTTGGAACCGGTAGGGGAGACCCAGTACTTC
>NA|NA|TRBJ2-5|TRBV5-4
CASSQDPRRQETQYF
TGTGCCAGCAGCCAAGACCCTAGGCGGCAAGAGACCCAGTACTTC
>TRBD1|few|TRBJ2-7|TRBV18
CASKNYGTGDEQYF
TGTGCCAGCAAAAATTACGGGACAGGGGACGAGCAGTACTTC
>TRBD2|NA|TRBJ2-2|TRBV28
CASSLGLAGETGELFF
TGTGCCAGCAGTTTAGGCCTAGCGGGGGAAACCGGGGAGCTGTTTTTT
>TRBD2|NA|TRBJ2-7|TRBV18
CASSPYGGGYLAAKEQYF
TGTGCCAGCTCACCATATGGTGGAGGGTACCTAGCGGCAAAGGAGCAGTACTTC
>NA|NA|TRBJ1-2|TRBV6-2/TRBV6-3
CASSYSDANYGYTF
TGTGCCAGCAGTTACAGCGACGCTAACTATGGCTACACCTTC
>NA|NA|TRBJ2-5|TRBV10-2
CASIPRTAGQQETQYF
TGCGCCAGCATACCAAGAACGGCGGGACAACAAGAGACCCAGTACTTC
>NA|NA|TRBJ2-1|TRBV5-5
CASSAKVSYNEQFF
TGTGCCAGCAGCGCTAAGGTATCCTACAATGAGCAGTTCTTC
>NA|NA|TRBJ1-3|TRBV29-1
CSVKGTPGNTIYF
TGCAGCGTTAAAGGGACACCTGGAAACACCATATATTTT
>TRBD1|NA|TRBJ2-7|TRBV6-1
CASSEDSGTGSYEQYF
TGTGCCAGCAGTGAAGACTCCGGGACAGGATCTTACGAGCAGTACTTC
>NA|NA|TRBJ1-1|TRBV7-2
CASSLSRVGTEAFF
TGTGCCAGCAGCTTATCCAGGGTGGGAACTGAAGCTTTCTTT
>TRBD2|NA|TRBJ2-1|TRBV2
CASSEGSGRPNEQFF
TGTGCCAGCAGTGAAGGTAGCGGGAGACCGAATGAGCAGTTCTTC
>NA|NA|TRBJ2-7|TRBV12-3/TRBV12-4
CASSTRTAYEQYF
TGTGCCAGCAGTACCAGGACGGCCTACGAGCAGTACTTC
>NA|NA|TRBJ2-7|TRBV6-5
CASTESDYEQYF
TGTGCCAGCACCGAGTCAGACTACGAGCAGTACTTC
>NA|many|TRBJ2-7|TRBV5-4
CASSLRSWGDSYEQYF
TGTGCCAGCAGCTTGAGGTCTTGGGGGGACTCCTACGAGCAGTACTTC
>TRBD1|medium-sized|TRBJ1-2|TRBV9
CASSPGGQGNYGYTF
TGTGCCAGCAGCCCGGGGGGACAGGGAAACTATGGCTACACCTTC
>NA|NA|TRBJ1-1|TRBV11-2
CASSSYTEAFF
TGTGCCAGCAGCTCATACACTGAAGCTTTCTTT
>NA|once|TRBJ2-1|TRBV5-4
CASSLRGGFNEQFF
TGTGCCAGCAGCTTGCGGGGAGGCTTCAATGAGCAGTTCTTC
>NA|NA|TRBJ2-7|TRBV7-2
CASSLSPLSYEQYF
TGTGCCAGCAGCTTATCCCCCCTCTCCTACGAGCAGTACTTC
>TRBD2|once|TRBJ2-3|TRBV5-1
CASSQRLAVTDTQYF
TGCGCCAGCAGCCAGAGACTAGCGGTCACAGATACGCAGTATTTT
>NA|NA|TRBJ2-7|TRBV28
CASFTGGESYEQYF
TGTGCCAGCTTCACAGGGGGGGAATCCTACGAGCAGTACTTC
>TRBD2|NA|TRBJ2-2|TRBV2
CASSGGRNLAGELFF
TGTGCCAGCAGCGGCGGGAGGAACCTCGCCGGGGAGCTGTTTTTT
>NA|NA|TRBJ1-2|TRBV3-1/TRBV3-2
CASRGLGGYGYTF
TGTGCCAGCAGGGGGCTTGGGGGCTATGGCTACACCTTC
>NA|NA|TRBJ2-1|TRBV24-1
CATSDPLGGLGYNEQFF
TGTGCCACCAGTGATCCCCTCGGAGGTCTGGGTTACAATGAGCAGTTCTTC
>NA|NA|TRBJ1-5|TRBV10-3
CAISESQTGRQPQHF
TGTGCCATCAGTGAGTCTCAGACCGGCAGGCAGCCCCAGCATTTT